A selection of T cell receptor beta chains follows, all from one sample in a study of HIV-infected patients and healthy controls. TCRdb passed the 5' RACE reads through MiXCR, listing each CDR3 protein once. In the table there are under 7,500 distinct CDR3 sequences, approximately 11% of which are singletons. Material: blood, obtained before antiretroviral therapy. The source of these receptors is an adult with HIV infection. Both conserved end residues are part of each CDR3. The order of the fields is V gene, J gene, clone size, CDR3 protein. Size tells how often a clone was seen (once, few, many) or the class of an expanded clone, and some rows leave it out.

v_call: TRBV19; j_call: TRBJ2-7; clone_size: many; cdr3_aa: CASSLTKRTGGHEQYF
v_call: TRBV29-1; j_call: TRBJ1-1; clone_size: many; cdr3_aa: CSVVTEEAFF
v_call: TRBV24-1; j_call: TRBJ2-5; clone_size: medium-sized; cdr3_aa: CATSDPGTSGYETQYF
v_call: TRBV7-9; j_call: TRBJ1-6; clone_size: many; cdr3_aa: CASRSTGNSPLHF
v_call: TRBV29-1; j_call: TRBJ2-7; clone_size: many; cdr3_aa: CSVGRELGEQYF
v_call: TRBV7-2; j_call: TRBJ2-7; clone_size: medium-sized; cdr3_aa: CASSFRDPSYEQYF
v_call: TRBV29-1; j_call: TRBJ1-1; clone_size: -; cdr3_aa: CSVPQVGNTEAFF
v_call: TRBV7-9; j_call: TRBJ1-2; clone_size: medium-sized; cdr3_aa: CASSSKGGYYGYTF
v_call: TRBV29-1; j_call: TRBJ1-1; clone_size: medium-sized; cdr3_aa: CSLRWNTEAFF
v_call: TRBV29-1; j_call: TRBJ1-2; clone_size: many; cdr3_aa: CSVVDTANYGYTF
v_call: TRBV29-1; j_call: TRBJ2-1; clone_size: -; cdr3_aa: CSVGTGLAVSYNEQFF
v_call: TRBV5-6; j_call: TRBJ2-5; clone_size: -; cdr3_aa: CASSLVPSTQYF
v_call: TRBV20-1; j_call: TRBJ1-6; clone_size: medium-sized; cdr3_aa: CSARDLSGTGNNSPLHF
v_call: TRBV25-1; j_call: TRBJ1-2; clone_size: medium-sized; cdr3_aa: CASSATGTDYGYTF
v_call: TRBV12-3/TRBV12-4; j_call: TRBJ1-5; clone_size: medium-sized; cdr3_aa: CASSFQDRSNQPQHF
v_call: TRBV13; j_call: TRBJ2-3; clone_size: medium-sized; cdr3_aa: CASSLSTDTQYF
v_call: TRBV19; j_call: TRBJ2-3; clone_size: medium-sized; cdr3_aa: CASSTRPDLVTDTQYF
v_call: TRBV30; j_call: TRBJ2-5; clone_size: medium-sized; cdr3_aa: CAWSVVMGQETQYF
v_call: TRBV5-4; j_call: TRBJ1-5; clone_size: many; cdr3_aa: CASSFQNQPQHF
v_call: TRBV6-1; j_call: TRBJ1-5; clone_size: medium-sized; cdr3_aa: CASSGGQGMNQPQHF
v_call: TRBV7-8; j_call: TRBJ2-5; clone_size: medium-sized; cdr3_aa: CASSITRIGGETQYF
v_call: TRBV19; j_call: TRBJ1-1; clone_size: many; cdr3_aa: CASSIARRANTEAFF
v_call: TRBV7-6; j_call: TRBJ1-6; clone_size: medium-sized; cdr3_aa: CASSPRMSYNSPLHF
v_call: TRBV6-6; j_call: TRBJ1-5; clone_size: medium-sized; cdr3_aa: CASSYRLQSEPQHF